A single sample gave rise to the 20 T cell receptor beta chains below, sequenced in a study of blood T cell repertoires in COVID-19. Produced via immunoSEQ multiplex PCR; TCRdb's table is partial and in-frame only. The sample lists under 200,000 clones; roughly 82% were seen once. The specimen was peripheral blood. The receptors shown here come from a woman in her thirties with acute or convalescent COVID-19.

DNA for the CDR3: TGTGCCAGCAGTCGGGACAGGGGGGGTGTCGGTGAGCAGTTCTTC. This encodes CASSRDRGGVGEQFF. The V gene is TRBV2, the J gene TRBJ2-1, with 11 bases that match TRBD1. After removal of 5 bases from V and 9 bases from J, the junction contained 9 bases not matched to a gene. This CDR3 contains 15 residues. Germline V gene sequence: CDR1 SNHLY, CDR2 FYNNEI. The full variable domain, completed using reference TRBV2 and TRBJ2-1, is EPEVTQTPSHQVTQMGQEVILRCVPISNHLYFYWYRQILGQKVEFLVSFYNNEISEKSEIFDDQFSVERPDGSNFTLKIRSTKLEDSAMYFCASSRDRGGVGEQFFGPGTRLTVL.

The chain uses TRBV28 and TRBJ1-5; 8 bases are a match to TRBD1. This CDR3 comprises 16 residues. J lost 3 bases, V lost 6 bases, and 10 bases had no gene match. Germline CDR1 and CDR2: MDHEN and SYDVKM. CDR3 protein: CASSSAAGGYNQPQHF. In DNA form, the CDR3 reads TGTGCCAGCAGCTCCGCTGCAGGGGGCTACAATCAGCCCCAGCATTTT.

A single count supports this clone. The chain uses TRBV7-2 and TRBJ2-1; 7 bases are a match to TRBD1. Germline trimming cut 3 bases from V and 0 bases from J; bases unmatched to any gene: 2. This CDR3 has 15 residues. Germline CDR1 SGHTA, CDR2 FQGNSA. As DNA, the CDR3 is TGTGCCAGCAGCTTGAACAGGGGCTCCTACAATGAGCAGTTCTTC. This translates into CASSLNRGSYNEQFF.

The genes are TRBV11-1 and TRBJ2-2; 9 bases agree with TRBD1. The V gene's germline CDR1 is SGHAT and CDR2 FQDESV (reference sequence). This CDR3 has 13 residues. V trimming: 4 bases; J trimming: 7 bases; junction bases outside the gene matches: 1. This CDR3 reads CASSSTGGGELFF. The CDR3 DNA is TGTGCCAGCAGCTCGACAGGGGGCGGGGAGCTGTTTTTT.

The chain recombines TRBV20-1 with TRBJ2-7, with 8 bases matching TRBD2. The V gene end was trimmed by 3 bases and the J gene end by 3 bases; junction bases not matched to a gene: 10. This CDR3 is built from 15 residues. CDR1 and CDR2 (germline): DFQATT, SNEGSKA (reference sequence). The CDR3 sequence is CSASTGLAGHYEQYF. CDR3 coding DNA: TGCAGTGCTAGTACGGGGCTAGCGGGCCACTACGAGCAGTACTTC.

The rearrangement joins TRBV3-1 (or the pseudogene TRBV3-2) to TRBJ2-1, with TRBD2 matching over 11 bases. V trimming: 4 bases; J trimming: 10 bases; junction bases outside the gene matches: 6. Germline-derived CDR1 and CDR2 are LGHDT and YNNKEL (reference sequence). The CDR3 is 14 amino acids. The CDR3 DNA is TGTGCCAGCAGCCTGCGACTAGCGGGATACGAGCAGTTCTTC. It codes for CASSLRLAGYEQFF.

The chain joins TRBV13 to TRBJ2-3, with 8 bases lining up with TRBD2. CDR3 length: 16 amino acids. The V and J ends lost 5 bases and 0 bases, in that order; junction bases with no gene match: 7. The germline CDR1 and CDR2 sequences are PRHDT and FYEKMQ (reference sequence). In nucleotides, the CDR3 is TGTGCCAGCAGCCCTCGACTAGCGTACAGCACAGATACGCAGTATTTT. Its protein is CASSPRLAYSTDTQYF.

This clone came up once. This chain connects TRBV5-1 to TRBJ1-1; D not certain. This CDR3 is 15 amino acids long. Germline CDR1 and CDR2: SGHRS and YFSETQ. The V gene lost 2 bases and the J gene lost 4 bases, with 15 bases spanning the gap. CDR3 nucleotide sequence: TGCGCCAGCAGCTTCGGGGTAGCCTCGGGCACTGAAGCTTTCTTT. Protein: CASSFGVASGTEAFF.

The V gene is TRBV28, the J gene TRBJ1-2; D is uncertain. Germline V gene sequence: CDR1 MDHEN, CDR2 SYDVKM. The CDR3 is made up of 12 amino acids. Trimming pared 8 bases from V and 0 bases from J, leaving 7 bases between. The CDR3 bases are TGTGCCAGCTCGGTAGCTAACTATGGCTACACCTTC. Translated: CASSVANYGYTF.

The chain uses TRBV9 and TRBJ2-5, with D perhaps TRBD2 (5 bases). The CDR3 runs 14 residues. V lost 4 bases and J lost 5, with 15 bases in between. Germline lookup yields CDR1 SGDLS and CDR2 YYNGEE. CDR3 coding DNA: TGTGCCAGCAGCATACCAGGAACGGGGGAGACCCAGTACTTC. This encodes CASSIPGTGETQYF. Supplemented by reference TRBV9 and TRBJ2-5, the full variable domain reads DSGVTQTPKHLITATGQRVTLRCSPRSGDLSVYWYQQSLDQGLQFLIQYYNGEERAKGNILERFSAQQFPDLHSELNLSSLELGDSALYFCASSIPGTGETQYFGPGTRLLVL.

The chain links TRBV27 to TRBJ2-7; TRBD1 agrees at 7 bases. Germline V gene data show CDR1 as MNHEY and CDR2 as SMNVEV (reference sequence). The CDR3 sequence is 14 residues long. J lost 4 bases, V lost 6 bases, and 9 bases had no gene match. The chain's CDR3 is CASRPGQSFYEQYF. CDR3 sequence (DNA): TGTGCCAGCAGACCGGGACAGTCCTTTTACGAGCAGTACTTC.

The chain joins TRBV6-5 to TRBJ1-2; 9 bases are shared with TRBD1. This CDR3 comprises 14 residues. Germline trimming cut 6 bases from V and 5 bases from J; bases unmatched to any gene: 7. CDR1 and CDR2 (germline): MNHEY, SVGAGI. The CDR3 DNA reads as TGTGCCAGCAGGGGGGACAGGGTCCTTTATGGCTACACCTTC. Translating gives CASRGDRVLYGYTF.

The chain is built from TRBV21-1 and TRBJ2-5; the D segment call TRBD2 is taken from the table without a DNA check. TRBV21-1 is assigned pseudogene status. The CDR3 sequence is 14 residues long. CDR3 DNA sequence: TGTGCCAGCACCTTGAGGGAGGGCCCTGAGACCCAGTACTTC. Its protein is CASTLREGPETQYF.

In its sample, this clone was seen a few times. CDR3 in amino acids: CASSSKRPGELFF. CDR3 bases: TGTGCCAGCAGCTCTAAACGCCCCGGGGAGCTGTTTTTT. The rearrangement joins TRBV11-3 to TRBJ2-2; unclear D gene. The V end was cut by 4 bases, the J end by 6 bases, with 9 bases between. Germline V gene data show CDR1 as SGHNT and CDR2 as YENEEA. This CDR3 is built from 13 residues.

The rearrangement joins TRBV11-3 to TRBJ2-7; tentative D call: TRBD1 (5 bases). CDR3 length: 13 residues. Germline loops: CDR1 SGHNT, CDR2 YENEEA. V dropped 1 base and J dropped 6 bases, with 10 bases sitting between them. The CDR3, as DNA: TGTGCCAGCAGCTTAGGAGGACAAACCGAGCAGTACTTC. Translated, it gives CASSLGGQTEQYF.

This clone was found once. V and J are TRBV7-2 and TRBJ2-1, with 10 bases lining up with TRBD2. In germline, CDR1 is SGHTA, CDR2 FQGNSA. The trim removed 3 bases at V and 9 bases at J, leaving 8 bases unmatched. The CDR3 consists of 15 residues. CDR3 sequence: CASSLLAGEVGEQFF. CDR3 DNA sequence: TGTGCCAGCAGCTTGCTAGCGGGAGAGGTTGGTGAGCAGTTCTTC.

V and J are TRBV19 and TRBJ2-1; D is uncertain. The germline V and J ends were trimmed by 5 bases and 8 bases, with 13 bases remaining between them. This CDR3 is built from 13 residues. Germline V gene lookup returns CDR1 LNHDA and CDR2 SQIVND (reference sequence). The CDR3 bases are TGTGCCAGTAGTGTTCTCCTGTCCTATGAGCAGTTCTTC. Translating it yields CASSVLLSYEQFF.

With respect to this clone: Other nucleotide sequences from this sample produce the same CDR3. The chain has TRBV12-3 or TRBV12-4 and TRBJ2-1, with D unclear. V lost 3 bases, J lost 7 bases, and 4 bases lay in between. This CDR3 contains 11 residues. The CDR3 sequence: CASSFRNEQFF. The CDR3 coding sequence is TGTGCCAGCAGTTTTCGGAATGAGCAGTTCTTC.

The chain is built from TRBV4-1 and TRBJ2-5; tentative D call: TRBD2 (5 bases). Germline assignment: CDR1 MGHRA and CDR2 YSYEKL. Trimming removed 4 bases at V and 3 bases at J, with 15 bases between. The CDR3 totals 15 residues. CDR3 residues: CASSLLNVGEETQYF. The CDR3, as DNA: TGCGCCAGCAGCCTCCTAAATGTCGGGGAAGAGACCCAGTACTTC.

Only a few counts were recorded for this clone. Here the CDR3 reads CASSNGGTAFREQYF. CDR3 coding DNA: TGTGCCAGCAGTAACGGAGGGACAGCCTTCAGGGAGCAGTACTTC. V and J are TRBV6-6 and TRBJ2-7, with a tentative D call TRBD1 (7 bases). CDR3 length: 15 residues. V gave up 5 bases and J gave up 7 bases, with 21 bases separating them. Looked up from germline, CDR1 is MNHNY and CDR2 is SVGAGI (reference sequence).